These 27 T cell receptor beta chains were all obtained from the same sample, sequenced in a study of T cell repertoires in cytomegalovirus infection. MiXCR was run by TCRdb on the reads, yielding one entry per CDR3 protein. The sample has approximately 180,000 distinct CDR3 sequences, approximately 18% seen once. The sequenced sample consisted of CD8+ T cells from PBMCs. The source of these receptors is a human donor in good health (CMV status not recorded). Some clones in this sample may be carry-over from other donors' samples.

This clonotype was detected only a few times. V is TRBV12-3 or TRBV12-4 and J is TRBJ2-3; D uncertain. CDR3 length: 15 residues. V was clipped by 5 bases and J by 4 bases, with 16 bases between them. The DNA for the CDR3 is TGTGCCAGCAGTGATTCAGGAGCCCACGCAGATACGCAGTATTTT. Protein: CASSDSGAHADTQYF.

The rearrangement links TRBV7-7 to TRBJ2-3; D gene uncertain. From germline, CDR1 is SSHAT and CDR2 FNYEAQ (reference sequence). The ends were cut back, 0 bases at V and 6 bases at J, with 7 bases in the middle. The CDR3 runs to 13 residues. The DNA for the CDR3 is TGTGCCAGCAGCTTAGCGAGTAGGGATACGCAGTATTTT. Its translation: CASSLASRDTQYF.

This sequence joins TRBV27 and TRBJ2-2, with D perhaps being TRBD1 or TRBD2 (5 bases each). Germline lookup yields CDR1 MNHEY and CDR2 SMNVEV (reference sequence). The CDR3 is 12 amino acids. The germline V and J ends were trimmed by 3 bases and 9 bases, with 8 bases remaining between them. CDR3 sequence reads: CASSLRGRELFF. For the CDR3, the DNA is TGTGCCAGCAGTTTGAGGGGCCGGGAGCTGTTTTTT.

This clonotype was seen more than once but under ten times. The gene calls are TRBV7-9 and TRBJ2-5, with 10 bases aligning to TRBD1. The J segment lost 4 bases and the V segment lost 8 bases, leaving 13 bases of the junction unmatched. Germline-derived CDR1 and CDR2 are SEHNR and FQNEAQ (reference sequence). This CDR3 region has 16 residues. Written as DNA, the CDR3 is TGTGCCAGCCACAGACGGGACAGGGGAATTCGAGAGACCCAGTACTTC. It translates to CASHRRDRGIRETQYF.

The V and J genes are TRBV6-2 or TRBV6-3 and TRBJ2-7; D may correspond to TRBD1 or TRBD2 (6 bases each). Germline CDR1 is MNHEY and CDR2 is SVGEGT. The CDR3 totals 14 residues. Trimming cost V 2 bases and J 2 bases, with 10 bases left between them. The chain's CDR3 is CASSYRGVTYEQYF. The CDR3 DNA reads TGTGCCAGCAGTTACAGGGGGGTGACCTACGAGCAGTACTTC.

This clonotype has just a few counts. The V and J genes are TRBV10-2 and TRBJ1-1; weak D call: TRBD1 (5 bases). Germline V gene lookup returns CDR1 WSHSY and CDR2 SAAADI. This CDR3 has 13 amino acids. The V gene lost 8 bases and the J gene lost 4 bases, with 14 bases spanning the gap. CDR3 nucleotide sequence: TGCGCCAGCTTTAGGCGGGGGGGCACTGAAGCTTTCTTT. This gives the protein CASFRRGGTEAFF.

This clonotype was found a few times. The rearrangement joins TRBV10-1 to TRBJ2-1; TRBD2 matches 12 bases. With V trimmed by 7 bases and J by 0 bases, 7 bases remained unmatched. The CDR3 is 17 residues long. Germline V lookup: CDR1 WNHNN, CDR2 SYGVQD (reference sequence). The CDR3: CASMRTSGVDSYNEQFF. The CDR3 region has the DNA TGCGCCAGCATGAGGACTAGCGGGGTAGACTCCTACAATGAGCAGTTCTTC.

The V gene is TRBV7-2, the J gene TRBJ2-1, with 10 bases aligning to TRBD1. V dropped 5 bases and J dropped 4; count of bases not matched to a gene: 11. Looked up from germline, CDR1 is SGHTA and CDR2 is FQGNSA. The length of the CDR3 is 17 residues. This chain's CDR3 is CASSGTGQGVPYNEQFF. CDR3 in DNA: TGTGCCAGCAGCGGTACTGGACAGGGGGTACCGTACAATGAGCAGTTCTTC.

This clonotype was counted ten times or more. The genes are TRBV7-2 and TRBJ2-5; 13 bases agree with TRBD2. The ends lost 4 bases at V and 2 bases at J; junction bases unmatched: 13. The CDR3 consists of 19 residues. CDR1 is SGHTA, CDR2 FQGNSA, per germline. Here the CDR3 reads CASSYKAAGTSGEQETQYF. DNA for the CDR3: TGTGCCAGCAGCTATAAAGCCGCCGGGACTAGCGGGGAACAAGAGACCCAGTACTTC.

This chain uses TRBV25-1 with TRBJ1-4; the match to TRBD1 covers 7 bases. With V trimmed by 4 bases and J by 7 bases, 6 bases remained unmatched. The CDR3 has 14 residues. CDR1 and CDR2 (germline): MGHDK, SYGVNS. The CDR3 loop reads CASSVQGGGEKLFF. In DNA, the CDR3 is TGTGCCAGCAGTGTGCAGGGGGGCGGTGAAAAACTGTTTTTT.

This clonotype has just a few counts. The chain recombines TRBV7-9 with TRBJ1-4, with D uncertain. V was trimmed by 1 base and J by 0 bases, leaving 9 bases between them. CDR1 SEHNR and CDR2 FQNEAQ come from the germline V gene (reference sequence). The CDR3 sequence is 16 residues long. The chain's CDR3 is CASSLDPGTTNEKLFF. CDR3 in DNA: TGTGCCAGCAGCTTAGATCCGGGGACAACTAATGAAAAACTGTTTTTT.

The chain is built from TRBV12-5 and TRBJ2-1, with 10 bases identical to TRBD2. The CDR3 sequence is 16 residues long. Germline CDR1 reads LGHNT; CDR2 reads FRNRAP. V dropped 6 bases and J dropped 6; count of bases not matched to a gene: 11. The CDR3 sequence is CASGPARGLAPNEQFF. CDR3 bases: TGTGCTAGTGGCCCGGCCAGGGGACTAGCGCCCAATGAGCAGTTCTTC.

This chain connects TRBV10-3 to TRBJ2-6, with TRBD1 identical over 10 bases. Losses at the gene ends were 11 bases for V and 2 bases for J; bases not matched to a gene: 6. Germline CDR1 reads ENHRY; CDR2 reads SYGVKD. This CDR3 has 15 amino acids. CDR3 in DNA: TGTGCCTCCCACGGACAGGGGGCTGGGGCCAACGTCCTGACTTTC. Amino acid sequence: CASHGQGAGANVLTF.

The gene calls are TRBV6-6 and TRBJ1-1; 10 nucleotides align to TRBD1. Germline CDR1 reads MNHNY; CDR2 reads SVGAGI (reference sequence). CDR3 length: 18 residues. Trimming removed 0 bases from V and 2 bases from J; junction bases left unmatched: 9. CDR3 in DNA: TGTGCCAGCAGTTACTCCAATTCGGACAGGGGGTTCAACACTGAAGCTTTCTTT. This encodes CASSYSNSDRGFNTEAFF.

This clonotype was picked up many times. The chain carries TRBV28 and TRBJ2-6; 8 nucleotides match TRBD1. The V gene's germline CDR1 is MDHEN and CDR2 SYDVKM. The CDR3 has 18 residues. V shed 6 bases, J shed 0 bases, and the junction held 10 bases outside the gene matches. Here the CDR3 reads CASRATGVPSSGANVLTF. CDR3 bases: TGTGCCAGCAGAGCGACAGGGGTCCCTTCCTCTGGGGCCAACGTCCTGACTTTC.

This clonotype showed up many times. The V gene is TRBV11-2, the J gene TRBJ2-3; possible D gene TRBD1, 6 bases. Germline loops: CDR1 SGHAT, CDR2 FQNNGV. The CDR3 spans 18 residues. V lost 4 bases and J lost 1, with 21 bases in between. Here the CDR3 DNA reads TGTGCCAGCAGCTGGAGAAGTAACAGGGAAGGAGGCACAGATACGCAGTATTTT. This codes for CASSWRSNREGGTDTQYF. The full variable domain, in which reference TRBV11-2 and TRBJ2-3 provide the parts outside the CDR3, is EAGVAQSPRYKIIEKRQSVAFWCNPISGHATLYWYQQILGQGPKLLIQFQNNGVVDDSQLPKDRFSAERLKGVDSTLKIQPAKLEDSAVYLCASSWRSNREGGTDTQYFGPGTRLTVL.

The rearrangement uses TRBV11-2 and TRBJ2-1, with D possibly called TRBD1 or TRBD2 (5 bases each). V lost 5 bases and J lost 9, with 20 bases in between. CDR3 length equals 15 residues. Germline lookup yields CDR1 SGHAT and CDR2 FQNNGV. The CDR3, as DNA: TGTGCCAGCAGCCTAGGGGACGACCGGCGGAGTGAGCAGTTCTTC. This gives the protein CASSLGDDRRSEQFF.

This clonotype was recorded a few times. This chain uses TRBV7-2 with TRBJ1-2; D is unclear. The CDR3 is 15 residues long. V was clipped by 5 bases and J by 0 bases, with 13 bases between them. Germline CDR1 is SGHTA and CDR2 is FQGNSA. The CDR3 DNA is TGTGCCAGCAGCCCCGGGGTCGGTCCTAACTATGGCTACACCTTC. Translation gives CASSPGVGPNYGYTF. Looking up the rest from reference TRBV7-2 and TRBJ1-2 gives the full variable domain: GAGVSQSPSNKVTEKGKDVELRCDPISGHTALYWYRQSLGQGLEFLIYFQGNSAPDKSGLPSDRFSAERTGGSVSTLTIQRTQQEDSAVYLCASSPGVGPNYGYTFGSGTRLTVV.

The chain combines TRBV6-5 with TRBJ2-5, with 8 bases aligning to TRBD1. Looked up from germline, CDR1 is MNHEY and CDR2 is SVGAGI. This CDR3 spans 14 amino acids. J gave up 5 bases and V 2 bases, and 4 bases lay outside the gene matches. The CDR3 region is CASSYLDRGETQYF. The CDR3 DNA sequence: TGTGCCAGCAGTTACCTTGACAGGGGTGAGACCCAGTACTTC.

The rearrangement links TRBV28 to TRBJ1-2; 7 bases match TRBD1. Germline V lookup: CDR1 MDHEN, CDR2 SYDVKM. V gave up 6 bases and J gave up 8 bases; unmatched junction bases: 12. The CDR3 is 14 amino acids. The chain's CDR3 is CASSLANAGGGYTF. The CDR3 DNA follows: TGTGCCAGCAGCTTGGCCAACGCAGGGGGAGGCTACACCTTC.

This chain links TRBV6-5 with TRBJ2-3; D not resolved. Looked up from germline, CDR1 is MNHEY and CDR2 is SVGAGI. Trimming pared 2 bases from V and 6 bases from J, leaving 9 bases between. This CDR3 comprises 13 residues. CDR3 nucleotides: TGTGCCAGCAGTTACGGAACTAAGGATACGCAGTATTTT. As protein: CASSYGTKDTQYF.

This chain uses TRBV20-1 with TRBJ1-5; no firm D call. The CDR3 contains 18 residues. V was trimmed by 0 bases and J by 2 bases, leaving 20 bases between them. Germline V gene lookup returns CDR1 DFQATT and CDR2 SNEGSKA (reference sequence). CDR3 sequence: CSARDPLYMAVRNQPQHF. DNA for the CDR3: TGCAGTGCTAGAGACCCCTTATACATGGCTGTTCGCAATCAGCCCCAGCATTTT.

The gene calls are TRBV7-2 and TRBJ2-7, with TRBD2 identical over 11 bases. The CDR3 is made up of 16 amino acids. CDR1 and CDR2 (germline): SGHTA, FQGNSA. After removal of 1 base from V and 4 bases from J, the junction contained 6 bases not matched to a gene. CDR3 sequence (DNA): TGTGCCAGCAGCTTAGGACTAACTAGCGGGGGTTACGAGCAGTACTTC. Its translation: CASSLGLTSGGYEQYF.

This chain uses TRBV2 with TRBJ1-2, with no clear D. This CDR3 is built from 10 residues. Deletions cut 6 bases from V and 6 bases from J, with 5 bases between. CDR1 and CDR2 (germline): SNHLY, FYNNEI. The DNA of the CDR3 is TGTGCCAGCAGGTACCATGGCTACACCTTC. This encodes CASRYHGYTF.

The gene calls are TRBV11-2 and TRBJ2-7, with D possibly called TRBD1 or TRBD2 (6 bases each). The germline CDR1 and CDR2 sequences are SGHAT and FQNNGV. This CDR3 is built from 15 residues. Trimming took off 0 bases at V and 3 bases at J, with 12 bases between the two ends. The CDR3 bases are TGTGCCAGCAGCTTAGAGGAGGGGGGTTTCTACGAGCAGTACTTC. This codes for CASSLEEGGFYEQYF.

The rearrangement uses TRBV7-2 and TRBJ2-7; TRBD2 matches at 13 bases. J lost 2 bases, V lost 3 bases, and 4 bases had no gene match. The CDR3 extends over 16 amino acids. Germline V lookup: CDR1 SGHTA, CDR2 FQGNSA. The CDR3 protein is CASSLTGTSGTYEQYF. CDR3 sequence (DNA): TGTGCCAGCAGCTTGACCGGGACTAGCGGGACCTACGAGCAGTACTTC.

This clonotype was counted only a few times. The V gene is TRBV12-5, the J gene TRBJ1-5; no definite D call. The germline V gene has CDR1 LGHNT and CDR2 FRNRAP. This CDR3 has 14 residues. Trimming left V 0 bases short and J 1 base short, with 4 bases between. In DNA, the CDR3 is TGTGCTAGTGGTTTGGTACCCAGCAATCAGCCCCAGCATTTT. Translation gives CASGLVPSNQPQHF.